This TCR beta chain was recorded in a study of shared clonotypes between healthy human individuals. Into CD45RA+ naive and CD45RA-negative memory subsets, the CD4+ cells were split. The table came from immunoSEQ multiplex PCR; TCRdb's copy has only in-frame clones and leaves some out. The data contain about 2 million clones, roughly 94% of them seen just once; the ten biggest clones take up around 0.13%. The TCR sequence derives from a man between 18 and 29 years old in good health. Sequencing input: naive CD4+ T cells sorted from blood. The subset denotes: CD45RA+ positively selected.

The CDR3 is CASSLGVGSAKNIQYF. CDR3 nucleotides: TGTGCCAGCAGCTTAGGTGTGGGATCGGCCAAAAACATTCAGTACTTC. The chain carries TRBV7-9 and TRBJ2-4, with unresolved D. Deletions cut 1 base from V and 1 base from J, with 11 bases between. Germline lookup yields CDR1 SEHNR and CDR2 FQNEAQ (reference sequence). The CDR3 spans 16 residues. Together with reference TRBV7-9 and TRBJ2-4, the CDR3 gives the full variable domain: DTGVSQNPRHKITKRGQNVTFRCDPISEHNRLYWYRQTLGQGPEFLTYFQNEAQLEKSRLLSDRFSAERPKGSFSTLEIQRTEQGDSAMYLCASSLGVGSAKNIQYFGAGTRLSVL.